The rows below give T cell receptor beta chains drawn from one sample of a study of cytomegalovirus exposure and HLA in healthy donors. Repertoires were generated with immunoSEQ multiplex PCR, while TCRdb's copy carries only in-frame clones and drops some. The sample has about 150,000 clones, 86% seen once. The sequenced sample was PBMCs. The receptors stem from a human donor in good health. Each CDR3 is given with its conserved first and last residue. A D gene is named only where the DNA matches it firmly. Where a row states a size, it is once, few, many or the class of an expanded clone; other rows omit it.

length	size	J	V	D	DNA	CDR3
15	-	TRBJ2-1	TRBV9	TRBD1	TGTGCCAGCAGCGTAGAAGGGGGCCAATACAATGAGCAGTTCTTC	CASSVEGGQYNEQFF
17	-	TRBJ2-1	TRBV30	TRBD2	TGTGCCTGGAGTGTCTCCAGGACTAGCGGGACCTACAATGAGCAGTTCTTC	CAWSVSRTSGTYNEQFF
14	-	TRBJ2-2	TRBV6-5	TRBD2	TGTGCCAGCACCCGACTAGCGGCGGCCGGGGAGCTGTTTTTT	CASTRLAAAGELFF
13	once	TRBJ2-1	TRBV6-6	TRBD1	TGTGCCGCCAGGGACAGCAGCTACAATGAGCAGTTCTTC	CAARDSSYNEQFF
15	-	TRBJ2-1	TRBV11-3	TRBD2	TGTGCCAGCAGCCCCGGGACTAGCAGTTACAATGAGCAGTTCTTC	CASSPGTSSYNEQFF
15	-	TRBJ2-7	TRBV18	TRBD2	TGTGCCAGCTCACCCGGGCTAGCGGGAGCTGACGAGCAGTACTTC	CASSPGLAGADEQYF
14	-	TRBJ2-5	TRBV5-8	TRBD2	TGTGCCAGCAGCACGGGACTATCCGAAGAGACCCAGTACTTC	CASSTGLSEETQYF
14	-	TRBJ1-1	TRBV19	TRBD1	TGTGCCAGTAGCCGACAGGGAGAGGACACTGAAGCTTTCTTT	CASSRQGEDTEAFF
16	-	TRBJ1-4	TRBV11-2	-	TGTGCCAGCAGCTACCTGTTGGAGGGTCCTAATGAAAAACTGTTTTTT	CASSYLLEGPNEKLFF
15	-	TRBJ1-3	TRBV28	-	TGTGCCAGCATGTTACCGGGGTTCCGTGGAAACACCATATATTTT	CASMLPGFRGNTIYF
15	-	TRBJ2-1	TRBV5-1	-	TGCGCCAGCAGCTTGGCGCCTAGCTCCTACAATGAGCAGTTCTTC	CASSLAPSSYNEQFF
17	-	TRBJ1-5	TRBV28	TRBD1	TGTGCCAGCAGTTTAACCCGACAGGGCTATAGCAATCAGCCCCAGCATTTT	CASSLTRQGYSNQPQHF
15	-	TRBJ1-1	TRBV5-1	-	TGCGCCAGCAGCCCGGCTTCGGGGGGTGGCACTGAAGCTTTCTTT	CASSPASGGGTEAFF
14	-	TRBJ2-7	TRBV30	TRBD2	TGTGCCTGGAAAGCGGGACCCATCTCCTACGAGCAGTACTTC	CAWKAGPISYEQYF